This T cell receptor beta chain was sequenced for a study of CD8+ T cells in alopecia areata. After isolation, RNA underwent reverse transcription to generate cDNA as the sequencing template. Sequenced by immunoSEQ multiplex PCR; TCRdb stores in-frame clones only, minus some. The sample holds roughly 100,000 clones; around three fifths are singletons and the top ten take around 9%. About this clone itself: Its antigen is not identified.

Study conclusions and caveats: Unlike in mice, where it was clearer, TCR sharing across patients was less clear, possibly HLA-related.

Germline assignment: CDR1 LGHNA and CDR2 YSLEER. V lost 0 bases and J lost 6; bases outside the gene matches: 10. This CDR3 is 17 amino acids long. This chain connects TRBV4-3 to TRBJ2-1, with 8 bases that match TRBD2. The TCR was taken from a human donor in good health. The specimen sequenced was CD4+ T cells sorted from blood. The CDR3, as DNA: TGCGCCAGCAGCCAAGATCTTAGCGGGGCTGTAGTCAATGAGCAGTTCTTC. This codes for CASSQDLSGAVVNEQFF.